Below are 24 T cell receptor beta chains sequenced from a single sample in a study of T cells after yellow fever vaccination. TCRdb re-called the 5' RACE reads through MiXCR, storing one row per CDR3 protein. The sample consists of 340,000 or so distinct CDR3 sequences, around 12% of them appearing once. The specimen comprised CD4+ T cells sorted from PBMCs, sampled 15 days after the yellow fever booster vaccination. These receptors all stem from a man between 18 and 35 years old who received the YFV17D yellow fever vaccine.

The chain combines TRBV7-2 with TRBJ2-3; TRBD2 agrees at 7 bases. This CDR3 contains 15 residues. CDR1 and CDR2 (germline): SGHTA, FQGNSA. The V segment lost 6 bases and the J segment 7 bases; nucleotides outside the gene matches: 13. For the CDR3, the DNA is TGTGCCAGCAGTTCCGGAGAATACGGGGGGAATACGCAGTATTTT. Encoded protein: CASSSGEYGGNTQYF.

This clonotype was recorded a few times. This CDR3 is CASSFRTASYEQYF. Here the CDR3 DNA reads TGTGCCAGCAGCTTTCGGACAGCTAGCTACGAGCAGTACTTC. The rearrangement links TRBV7-9 to TRBJ2-7; D perhaps matches TRBD1 (6 bases). Germline values: CDR1 SEHNR, CDR2 FQNEAQ (reference sequence). The CDR3 consists of 14 residues. V was cut by 3 bases and J by 3 bases, with 12 bases left in between.

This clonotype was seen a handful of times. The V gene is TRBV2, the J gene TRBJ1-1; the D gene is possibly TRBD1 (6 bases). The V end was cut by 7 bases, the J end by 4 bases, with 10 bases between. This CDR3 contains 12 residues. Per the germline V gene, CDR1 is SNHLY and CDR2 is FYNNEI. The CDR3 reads CASNRDSTEAFF. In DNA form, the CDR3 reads TGTGCCAGCAACAGGGATAGCACTGAAGCTTTCTTT.

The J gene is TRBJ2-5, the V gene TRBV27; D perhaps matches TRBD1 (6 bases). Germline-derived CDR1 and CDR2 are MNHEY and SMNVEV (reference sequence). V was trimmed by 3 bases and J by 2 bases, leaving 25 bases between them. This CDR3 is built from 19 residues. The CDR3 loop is CASSLRPGTYGGTQETQYF. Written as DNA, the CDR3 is TGTGCCAGCAGTTTGCGCCCCGGGACATATGGGGGTACACAAGAGACCCAGTACTTC.

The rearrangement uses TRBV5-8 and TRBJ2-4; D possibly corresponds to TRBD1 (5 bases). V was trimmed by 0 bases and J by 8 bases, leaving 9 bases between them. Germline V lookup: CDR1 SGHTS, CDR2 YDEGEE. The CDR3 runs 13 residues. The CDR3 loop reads CASSLAGLYIQYF. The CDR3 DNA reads TGTGCCAGCAGCTTGGCAGGGTTGTACATTCAGTACTTC.

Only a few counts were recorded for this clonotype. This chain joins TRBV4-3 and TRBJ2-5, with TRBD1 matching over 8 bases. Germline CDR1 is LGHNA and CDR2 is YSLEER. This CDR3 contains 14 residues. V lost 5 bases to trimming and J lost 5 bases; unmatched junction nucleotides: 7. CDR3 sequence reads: CASSKGQGWETQYF. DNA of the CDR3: TGCGCCAGCAGCAAAGGACAGGGCTGGGAGACCCAGTACTTC.

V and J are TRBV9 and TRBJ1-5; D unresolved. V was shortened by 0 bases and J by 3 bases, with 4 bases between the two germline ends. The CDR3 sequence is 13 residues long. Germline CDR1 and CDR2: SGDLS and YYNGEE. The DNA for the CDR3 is TGTGCCAGCAGCGTAGCCCCCAATCAGCCCCAGCATTTT. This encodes CASSVAPNQPQHF.

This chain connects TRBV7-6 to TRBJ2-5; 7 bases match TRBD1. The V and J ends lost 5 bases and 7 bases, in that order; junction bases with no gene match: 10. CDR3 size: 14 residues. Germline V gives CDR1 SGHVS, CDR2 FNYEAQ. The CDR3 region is CASSAATGDGTQYF. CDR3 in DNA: TGTGCCAGCAGCGCCGCCACAGGGGACGGGACCCAGTACTTC.

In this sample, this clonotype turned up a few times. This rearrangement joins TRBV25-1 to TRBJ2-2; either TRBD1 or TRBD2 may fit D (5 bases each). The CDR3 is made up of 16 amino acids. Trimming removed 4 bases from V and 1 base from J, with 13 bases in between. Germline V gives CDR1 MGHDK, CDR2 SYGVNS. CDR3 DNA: TGTGCCAGCAGTGCCCCGGGACGGGGGAACACCGGGGAGCTGTTTTTT. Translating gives CASSAPGRGNTGELFF.

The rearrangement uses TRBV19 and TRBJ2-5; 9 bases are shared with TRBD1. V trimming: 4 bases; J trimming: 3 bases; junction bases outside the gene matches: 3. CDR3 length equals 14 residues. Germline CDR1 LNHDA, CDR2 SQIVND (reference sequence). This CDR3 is CASSRWTGEETQYF. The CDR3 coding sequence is TGTGCCAGTAGTAGATGGACAGGGGAAGAGACCCAGTACTTC. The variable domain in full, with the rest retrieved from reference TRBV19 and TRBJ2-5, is DGGITQSPKYLFRKEGQNVTLSCEQNLNHDAMYWYRQDPGQGLRLIYYSQIVNDFQKGDIAEGYSVSREKKESFPLTVTSAQKNPTAFYLCASSRWTGEETQYFGPGTRLLVL.

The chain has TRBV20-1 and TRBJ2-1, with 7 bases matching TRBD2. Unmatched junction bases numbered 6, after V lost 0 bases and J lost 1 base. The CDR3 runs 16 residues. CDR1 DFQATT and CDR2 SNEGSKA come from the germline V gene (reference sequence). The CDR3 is CSARDLSGASYNEQFF. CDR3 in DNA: TGCAGTGCTAGAGATCTGAGCGGGGCATCCTACAATGAGCAGTTCTTC.

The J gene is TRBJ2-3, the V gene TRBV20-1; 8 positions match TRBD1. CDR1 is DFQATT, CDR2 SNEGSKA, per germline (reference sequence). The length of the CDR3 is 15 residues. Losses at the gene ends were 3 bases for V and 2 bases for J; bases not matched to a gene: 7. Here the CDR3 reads CSASEGQVVTDTQYF. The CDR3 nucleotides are TGCAGTGCTAGCGAGGGACAGGTCGTCACAGATACGCAGTATTTT.

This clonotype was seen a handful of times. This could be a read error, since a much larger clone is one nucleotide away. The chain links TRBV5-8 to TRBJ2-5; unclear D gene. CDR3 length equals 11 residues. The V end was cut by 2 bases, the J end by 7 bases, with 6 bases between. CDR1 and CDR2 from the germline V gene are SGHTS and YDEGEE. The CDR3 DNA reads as TGTGCCAGCAGCTTAACGGGGACCCAGTACTTC. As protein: CASSLTGTQYF.

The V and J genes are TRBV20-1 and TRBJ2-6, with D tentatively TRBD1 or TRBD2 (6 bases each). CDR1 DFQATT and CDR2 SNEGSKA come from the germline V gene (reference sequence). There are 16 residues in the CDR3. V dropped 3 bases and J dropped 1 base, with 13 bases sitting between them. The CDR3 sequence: CSASPRRGSGANVLTF. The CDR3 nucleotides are TGCAGTGCTAGTCCCAGGAGGGGGTCTGGGGCCAACGTCCTGACTTTC.

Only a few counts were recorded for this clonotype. Written as DNA, the CDR3 is TGTGCCAGCAGCTCCGTAGACAGGGGGGAGACCCAGTACTTC. Translated: CASSSVDRGETQYF. The chain combines TRBV7-9 with TRBJ2-5; 9 nucleotides agree with TRBD1. Germline V CDR1 and CDR2: SEHNR, FQNEAQ (reference sequence). The CDR3 runs to 14 residues. The J segment lost 5 bases and the V segment lost 4 bases, leaving 5 bases of the junction unmatched.

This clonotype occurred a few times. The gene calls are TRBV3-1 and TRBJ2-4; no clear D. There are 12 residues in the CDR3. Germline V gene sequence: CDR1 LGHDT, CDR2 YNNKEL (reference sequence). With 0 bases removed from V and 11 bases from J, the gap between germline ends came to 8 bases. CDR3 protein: CASSQDGNLQYF. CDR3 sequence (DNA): TGTGCCAGCAGCCAAGATGGGAACCTTCAGTACTTC. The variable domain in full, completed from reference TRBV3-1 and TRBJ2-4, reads DTAVSQTPKYLVTQMGNDKSIKCEQNLGHDTMYWYKQDSKKFLKIMFSYNNKELIINETVPNRFSPKSPDKAHLNLHINSLELGDSAVYFCASSQDGNLQYFGAGTRLSVL.

The CDR3 here is CASSFRGSLEDTQYF. CDR3 nucleotides: TGTGCCAGCAGCTTCAGGGGGAGCCTCGAGGATACGCAGTATTTT. The chain uses TRBV7-2 and TRBJ2-3, with 7 positions matching TRBD1. CDR3 length: 15 amino acids. V lost 3 bases to trimming and J lost 6 bases; unmatched junction nucleotides: 9. Per the germline V gene, CDR1 is SGHTA and CDR2 is FQGNSA.

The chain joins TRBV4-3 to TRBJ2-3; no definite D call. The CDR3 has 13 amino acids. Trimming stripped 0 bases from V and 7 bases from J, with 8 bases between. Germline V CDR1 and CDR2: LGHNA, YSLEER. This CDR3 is CASSQDSLNTQYF. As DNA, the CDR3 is TGCGCCAGCAGCCAAGATAGCCTAAATACGCAGTATTTT.

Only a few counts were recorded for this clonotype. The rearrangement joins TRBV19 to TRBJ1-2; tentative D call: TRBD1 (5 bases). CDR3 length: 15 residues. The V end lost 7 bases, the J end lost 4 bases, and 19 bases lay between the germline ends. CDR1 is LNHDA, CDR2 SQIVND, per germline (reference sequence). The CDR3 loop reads CASIRGGGLSYGYTF. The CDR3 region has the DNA TGTGCCAGTATCCGAGGCGGGGGATTGAGCTATGGCTACACCTTC.

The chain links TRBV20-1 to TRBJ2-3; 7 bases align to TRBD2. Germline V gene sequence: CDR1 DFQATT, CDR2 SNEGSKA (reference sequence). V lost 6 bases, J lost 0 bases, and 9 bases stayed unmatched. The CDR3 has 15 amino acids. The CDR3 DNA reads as TGCAGTGCCCAGCGTAGCGGGCTAAGCACAGATACGCAGTATTTT. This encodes CSAQRSGLSTDTQYF.

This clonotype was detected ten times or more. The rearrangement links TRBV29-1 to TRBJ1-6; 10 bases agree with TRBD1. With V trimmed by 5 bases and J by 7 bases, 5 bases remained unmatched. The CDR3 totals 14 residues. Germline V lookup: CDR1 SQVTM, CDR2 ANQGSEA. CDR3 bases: TGCAGCGTTCCAGGACAGGGGGAGAATTCACCCCTCCACTTT. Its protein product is CSVPGQGENSPLHF.

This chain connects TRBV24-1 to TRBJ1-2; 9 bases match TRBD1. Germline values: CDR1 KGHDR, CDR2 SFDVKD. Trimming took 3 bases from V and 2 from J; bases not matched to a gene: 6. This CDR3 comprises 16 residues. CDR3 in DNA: TGTGCCACCAGTGATCCCAGCGGACAGGGGAACTATGGCTACACCTTC. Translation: CATSDPSGQGNYGYTF.

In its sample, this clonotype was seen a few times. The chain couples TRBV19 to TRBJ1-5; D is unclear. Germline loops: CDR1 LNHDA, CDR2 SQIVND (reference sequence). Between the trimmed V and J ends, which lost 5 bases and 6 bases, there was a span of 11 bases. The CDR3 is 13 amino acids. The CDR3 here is CASSPNQVQPQHF. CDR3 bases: TGTGCCAGTAGTCCAAACCAAGTTCAGCCCCAGCATTTT. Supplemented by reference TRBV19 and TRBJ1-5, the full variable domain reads DGGITQSPKYLFRKEGQNVTLSCEQNLNHDAMYWYRQDPGQGLRLIYYSQIVNDFQKGDIAEGYSVSREKKESFPLTVTSAQKNPTAFYLCASSPNQVQPQHFGDGTRLSIL.

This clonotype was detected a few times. The CDR3 sequence is CASSLSVEETQYF. The CDR3, as DNA: TGTGCCAGCAGCTTGAGTGTCGAAGAGACCCAGTACTTC. This rearrangement joins TRBV5-8 to TRBJ2-5; D gene unclear. The V gene's germline CDR1 is SGHTS and CDR2 YDEGEE. V lost 1 base, J lost 3 bases, and 7 bases lay in between. The CDR3 contains 13 residues.